This T cell receptor beta chain was observed in a study of molecular identifiers for immune sequencing clone quantification (dated by TCRdb to the late 2010s). In terms of the full investigation: In a replicate experiment, RNA from around 20,000 or 100,000 naive CD8 T cells was split into five aliquots, four of which were sequenced. CD8 T cells were used in a methods study to benchmark molecular-identifier clustering-based TCR repertoire sequencing (MIDCIRS) and TCR RNA copy counting. On the study overall, not on this receptor specifically: Clones above 20 RNA copies held over 99% of molecules in CMV-specific effector cells but under 1% in naive cells. When barcode sub-clustering was left out, chimeric consensus sequences inflated TCR diversity, with chimeras reaching as high as 47%. The naive libraries included spiked-in Jurkat TCR RNA (about ten copies' worth), and this Jurkat TCR RNA is not part of the donor repertoire. A single cell's worth of spiked-in Jurkat TCR RNA was reported detectable even among one million naive CD8 T cells. Highly expanded clone sizes could be underestimated because identical TCR molecules may share a barcode. Modeling estimated about 2.8 recovered TCR RNA copies per cell, compared with about ten by digital PCR, which implies roughly 29% capture efficiency.

The library relied on PCR. For sequencing, an Illumina HiSeq 4000 was employed. Preparation of bulk TCR libraries followed a previously described approach, with the TCR primers listed in Table S5. Purification of total RNA was performed with the Qiagen AllPrep DNA/RNA kit. Before analysis, reads from multiple sequencing runs of the same library were pooled. The paper's data handling went like this. Only reads with exact TCR constant sequence were kept, trimmed to 150 nt, and grouped by their 12-nt molecular barcodes. Reads inside each barcode group were sub-clustered using a 15% Levenshtein threshold, and a quality-weighted consensus sequence was constructed for each RNA molecule. Non-functional sequences were removed, as were lower-count sequences one edit away from another. Barcode sub-clusters with fewer than 20% of the maximum read count were removed, based on fitting two negative binomial distributions. TCRdb cleaned the public reads at Q25 with fastp, built clones with MiXCR and kept in-frame beta chains. Every distinct CDR3 protein forms one entry, paired with its most common genes and DNA. TCRdb, not the original authors, processed these V and J calls. The sample profile shows approximately 670,000 distinct CDR3 sequences; approximately 20% of them were found once. 0.7% to 1% of the sample is held by the ten biggest clonotypes.

Naive CD8 T cell libraries were made from around 18,000 to 910,000 sorted cells using 10%, 30% or 50% of purified RNA. Naive CD8 T cells were FACS-sorted as CD8+CD4-CCR7+CD45RA+ on a BD FACSAria II into RLT Plus buffer. To test detection sensitivity, Jurkat RNA equal to ten TCR copies was added to samples of roughly 17,000-1,100,000 naive CD8 T cells. Enrichment of CD8 T cells was done with RosetteSep CD8+ T Cell Enrichment Cocktail plus Ficoll-Paque, and ACK red cell lysis came afterward. This clonotype appeared a few times. Its antigen specificity is not known. Nothing much larger sits one base from this clone, and base qualities are not available. Unmatched junction bases come to 10, with V trimmed by 0 bases and J by 7 bases. For CDR1 and CDR2, the germline V gene lists LGHNA and YSLEER. Spanning cysteine to phenylalanine, the CDR3 consists of 18 amino acids. Of all the DNA, just the CDR3 is kept, 54 bases in frame from base 1.

Sequences were obtained from naive CD8+ T cells from blood, with Jurkat cell RNA spiked in. The intended sense of this specimen's cell subset or site label: FACS-sorted CD8+CD4-CCR7+CD45RA+ naive T cells. This sequence uses TRBV4-3 and TRBJ2-1, with 12 bases matching TRBD1. The clonotype originates from a human donor in good health. Some libraries in this study had Jurkat cell RNA spiked in. The DNA reads as follows: TGCGCCAGCAGCCAAGAAATTGGGGGACAGGGGGCTACGAATGAGCAGTTCTTC. This yields the protein CASSQEIGGQGATNEQFF.